This TCR beta chain emerged from a study of response to subunit inactivated influenza vaccine. Study-level points and caveats: The study's authors posited that every seasonal influenza vaccination enlists few new T cells.

Trimming took off 1 base at V and 5 bases at J, with 13 bases between the two ends. CDR1 and CDR2 from the germline V gene are SGHKS and YYEKEE (reference sequence). The length of the CDR3 is 14 residues. Points on this clonotype: Its specificity is not known.

MiXCR, applied by TCRdb to the RT-PCR reads, yields one record per CDR3 protein. The sample has 150,000 to 200,000 distinct CDR3 sequences, approximately 12% seen once. The data also belong to a second study, concerning T cells expressing NK-cell markers. That paper adds: Researchers built TCR beta cDNA using 5'RACE template switching with UMIs. All TCR beta repertoires analysed originated from sorted CD3+CD56+NKG2C+, CD3+CD56+NKG2C- and CD3+CD56-NKG2C+ T cells. Of the CD8+ T cell pool in about 6 donors, about 1.0-7.0% was accounted for by dominant NKG2C+ clonotypes. Evidence did not settle whether expanded NKG2C+ T cell clones targeted HCMV.

The sequence came from a man aged 45-65 years who received an inactivated influenza vaccine. The material was CD8+ T cells sorted from PBMCs, obtained 11 to 12 days after vaccination. The chain recombines TRBV5-5 with TRBJ2-7, with a weak D call TRBD1 (6 bases). CDR3 DNA: TGTGCCAGCAGCTTGCTTCCCGGACAGCACGAGCAGTACTTC. This sequence encodes CASSLLPGQHEQYF.